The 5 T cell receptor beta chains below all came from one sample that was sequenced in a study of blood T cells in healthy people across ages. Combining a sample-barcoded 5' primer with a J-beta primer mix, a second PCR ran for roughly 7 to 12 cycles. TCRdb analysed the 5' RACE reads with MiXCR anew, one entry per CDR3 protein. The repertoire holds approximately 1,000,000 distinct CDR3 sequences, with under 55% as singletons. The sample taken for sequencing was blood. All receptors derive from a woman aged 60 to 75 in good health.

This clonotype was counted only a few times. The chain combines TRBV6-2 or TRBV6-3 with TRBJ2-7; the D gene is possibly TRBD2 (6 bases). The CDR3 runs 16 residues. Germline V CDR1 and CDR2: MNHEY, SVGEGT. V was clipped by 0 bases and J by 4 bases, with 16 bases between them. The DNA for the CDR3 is TGTGCCAGCAGTTACTCGACGGGGGATCTTAGGTACGAGCAGTACTTC. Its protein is CASSYSTGDLRYEQYF.

CDR3 DNA sequence: TGTGCCAGCAGCTTAGGCGGAGCGGGAGGCCGGGAGACCCAGTACTTC. Protein: CASSLGGAGGRETQYF. This chain uses TRBV7-9 with TRBJ2-7, with 9 bases identical to TRBD2. Matching the DNA end better, TRBJ2-5 makes the J call doubtful. The length of the CDR3 is 16 residues. Germline CDR1 and CDR2: SEHNR and FQNEAQ (reference sequence).

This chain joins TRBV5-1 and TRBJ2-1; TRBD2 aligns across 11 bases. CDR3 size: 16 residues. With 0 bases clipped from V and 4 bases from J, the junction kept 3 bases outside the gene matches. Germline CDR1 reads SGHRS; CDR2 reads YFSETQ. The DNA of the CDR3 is TGCGCCAGCAGCTTGGTGACTAGCGGGACGTACAATGAGCAGTTCTTC. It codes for CASSLVTSGTYNEQFF.

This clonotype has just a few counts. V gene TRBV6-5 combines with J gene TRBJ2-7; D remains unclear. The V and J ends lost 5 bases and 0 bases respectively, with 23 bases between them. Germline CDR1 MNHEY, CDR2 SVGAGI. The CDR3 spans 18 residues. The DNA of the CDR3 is TGTGCCAGCAGTCACCCCCTCACCGGAGTCCCCAGCTCCTACGAGCAGTACTTC. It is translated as CASSHPLTGVPSSYEQYF.

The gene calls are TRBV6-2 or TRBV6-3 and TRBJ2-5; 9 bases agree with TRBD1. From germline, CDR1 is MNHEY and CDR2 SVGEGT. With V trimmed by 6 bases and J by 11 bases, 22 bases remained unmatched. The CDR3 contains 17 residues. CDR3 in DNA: TGTGCCAGCAGCTGGTCCCGACAGGGGGATGCCTACAATGAGCAGTACTTC. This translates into CASSWSRQGDAYNEQYF.